The clone carrying this TCR beta chain was seen just once. Its matching antigen is unknown. J gave up 5 bases and V 2 bases, and 10 bases lay outside the gene matches. The CDR3 loop spans 17 amino acids. The germline V gene encodes CDR1 KGHSH and CDR2 LQKENI. The data were obtained in a study of cytomegalovirus exposure and HLA in healthy donors. The donors were in the approximately 130-subject validation cohort; that cohort was separate from the approximately 700-subject first cohort. Study-wide results and caveats: Three CMV-associated chains were confirmed in vitro to be specific for CMV antigens. According to a subsequent analysis, TCR clusters identified in the first cohort showed a tendency to co-occur across the approximately 120 validation repertoires.

The repertoire was sequenced with immunoSEQ multiplex PCR; TCRdb's copy has only in-frame clones and lacks some. Among roughly 100,000 clones listed, about 94% were seen once. The genes are TRBV18 and TRBJ2-1, with TRBD1 identical over 9 bases. This receptor was obtained from a woman aged 18-35 years in good health and CMV-seronegative. The sample taken for sequencing was PBMCs. CDR3 in DNA: TGTGCCAGCTCACCAGCACCGGGACAGGGAACACACAATGAGCAGTTCTTC. This translates into CASSPAPGQGTHNEQFF.